A single sample is the source of the 18 T cell receptor beta chains below, sequenced in a study of identical twins. TCRdb redid the calling of the 5' RACE reads with MiXCR, one entry per CDR3 protein. The table shows more than 400,000 distinct CDR3 sequences, with roughly 15% occurring only once. These data were also reused for a study on yellow fever vaccine responses in identical twins.

Material: CD4+ T cells sorted from blood. These receptors originate from a woman aged 18-30 years in good health.

This clonotype was seen a few times. The chain employs TRBV20-1 and TRBJ2-2; D perhaps matches TRBD2 (5 bases). CDR1 is DFQATT, CDR2 SNEGSKA, per germline (reference sequence). Trimming left V 4 bases short and J 4 bases short, with 13 bases between. The CDR3 has 14 amino acids. The CDR3 spells CSATGDRGTGELFF. The CDR3 DNA sequence: TGCAGTGCTACAGGTGACCGGGGCACCGGGGAGCTGTTTTTT.

CDR3 sequence reads: CASSLEGGLTEAFF. The CDR3 DNA is TGTGCCAGCAGCTTAGAGGGGGGGCTAACTGAAGCTTTCTTT. The chain combines TRBV7-6 with TRBJ1-1; the D gene is possibly TRBD1 (6 bases). The germline V and J ends were trimmed by 1 base and 5 bases, with 11 bases remaining between them. The CDR3 has 14 residues. Germline loops: CDR1 SGHVS, CDR2 FNYEAQ.

V gene TRBV27 combines with J gene TRBJ2-3, with 8 positions matching TRBD1. V lost 5 bases and J lost 7; bases outside the gene matches: 11. The CDR3 has 15 residues. Germline lookup yields CDR1 MNHEY and CDR2 SMNVEV (reference sequence). The CDR3 DNA follows: TGTGCCAGCAGTGGTCGGACAGGGTTTTTAAATACGCAGTATTTT. Translating gives CASSGRTGFLNTQYF.

At least ten counts were recorded for this clonotype. V and J are TRBV20-1 and TRBJ1-4; D is ambiguous. CDR1 DFQATT and CDR2 SNEGSKA come from the germline V gene (reference sequence). This CDR3 region has 11 residues. With 2 bases removed from V and 4 bases from J, the gap between germline ends came to 2 bases. The CDR3 protein is CSARHNEKLFF. In DNA, the CDR3 is TGCAGTGCTAGACATAATGAAAAACTGTTTTTT.

This clonotype showed up just a few times. The gene calls are TRBV5-1 and TRBJ2-5; D ambiguous. V dropped 4 bases and J dropped 4 bases, with 11 bases sitting between them. Germline V gene data show CDR1 as SGHRS and CDR2 as YFSETQ. The length of the CDR3 is 13 residues. The CDR3 DNA sequence: TGCGCCAGCAGCGGAGCAGTGGGAGAGACCCAGTACTTC. Translated: CASSGAVGETQYF.

The chain joins TRBV24-1 to TRBJ2-5, with TRBD2 matching over 13 bases. Germline CDR1 and CDR2: KGHDR and SFDVKD. The V and J ends lost 3 bases and 1 base, in that order; junction bases with no gene match: 7. The CDR3 consists of 18 residues. The CDR3: CATSDGTSGTGTQETQYF. CDR3 nucleotides: TGTGCCACCAGTGATGGGACTAGCGGGACGGGGACCCAAGAGACCCAGTACTTC.

This chain joins TRBV5-6 and TRBJ2-2; D is unclear. The CDR3 is made up of 12 amino acids. The V gene's germline CDR1 is SGHDT and CDR2 YYEEEE. V dropped 5 bases and J dropped 6 bases, with 8 bases sitting between them. CDR3 sequence (DNA): TGTGCCAGCAGATCCAGTCCCGGGGAGCTGTTTTTT. Its protein is CASRSSPGELFF.

The rearrangement links TRBV11-2 to TRBJ2-3; 7 bases match TRBD2. This CDR3 comprises 16 residues. Germline loops: CDR1 SGHAT, CDR2 FQNNGV. Germline trimming cut 4 bases from V and 0 bases from J; bases unmatched to any gene: 7. The CDR3 sequence is CASSSQLGGSTDTQYF. The CDR3, as DNA: TGTGCCAGCAGCTCTCAGTTGGGGGGGAGCACAGATACGCAGTATTTT. Based on the CDR3 plus reference TRBV11-2 and TRBJ2-3, the full variable domain is EAGVAQSPRYKIIEKRQSVAFWCNPISGHATLYWYQQILGQGPKLLIQFQNNGVVDDSQLPKDRFSAERLKGVDSTLKIQPAKLEDSAVYLCASSSQLGGSTDTQYFGPGTRLTVL.

This sequence joins TRBV27 and TRBJ1-1; possible D gene TRBD1, 6 bases. The CDR3 is 15 residues long. The V end was cut by 2 bases, the J end by 1 base, with 11 bases between. Germline CDR1 reads MNHEY; CDR2 reads SMNVEV (reference sequence). The CDR3 coding sequence is TGTGCCAGCAGTTTACGGGGGCGGGCGAACACTGAAGCTTTCTTT. It translates to CASSLRGRANTEAFF.

This clonotype was counted a few times. The DNA for the CDR3 is TGTGCCAGCAGTACAACGGGGTATGAGCAGTTCTTC. Its translation is CASSTTGYEQFF. The chain has TRBV6-6 and TRBJ2-1; D perhaps matches TRBD2 (5 bases). The CDR3 length is 12 residues. Germline lookup yields CDR1 MNHNY and CDR2 SVGAGI (reference sequence). The V end lost 5 bases, the J end lost 8 bases, and 10 bases lay between the germline ends.

This clonotype has only a few counts. V gene TRBV20-1 combines with J gene TRBJ1-5, with 8 bases that match TRBD1. V lost 1 base, J lost 2 bases, and 7 bases stayed unmatched. The CDR3 extends over 16 amino acids. The germline V gene encodes CDR1 DFQATT and CDR2 SNEGSKA (reference sequence). This CDR3 reads CSARVPDRAGNQPQHF. In nucleotides, the CDR3 is TGCAGTGCTAGAGTCCCGGACAGGGCAGGCAATCAGCCCCAGCATTTT.

The genes are TRBV2 and TRBJ2-1, with 8 bases matching TRBD2. CDR3 length: 17 residues. The V segment lost 3 bases and the J segment 4 bases; nucleotides outside the gene matches: 11. From germline, CDR1 is SNHLY and CDR2 FYNNEI. In DNA form, the CDR3 reads TGTGCCAGCAGTGATTCCCCTATGGGGACTAGTTACAATGAGCAGTTCTTC. As protein: CASSDSPMGTSYNEQFF. The variable domain in full, with the rest retrieved from reference TRBV2 and TRBJ2-1, is EPEVTQTPSHQVTQMGQEVILRCVPISNHLYFYWYRQILGQKVEFLVSFYNNEISEKSEIFDDQFSVERPDGSNFTLKIRSTKLEDSAMYFCASSDSPMGTSYNEQFFGPGTRLTVL.

This clonotype was seen only a few times. J is TRBJ1-1 and V is TRBV20-1; 8 bases line up with TRBD1. Looked up from germline, CDR1 is DFQATT and CDR2 is SNEGSKA (reference sequence). With 6 bases clipped from V and 1 base from J, the junction kept 10 bases outside the gene matches. The CDR3 is 15 amino acids. CDR3 bases: TGCAGTGCCTCACCAGGGGGCGGTGGGAACACTGAAGCTTTCTTT. Amino acid sequence: CSASPGGGGNTEAFF.

This clonotype was observed a handful of times. This rearrangement joins TRBV5-1 to TRBJ2-3; a possible D gene is TRBD2 (5 bases). Trimming pared 0 bases from V and 3 bases from J, leaving 11 bases between. The CDR3 has 15 amino acids. Germline lookup yields CDR1 SGHRS and CDR2 YFSETQ. As DNA, the CDR3 is TGCGCCAGCAGCTTGGCCGCTAGCCTTACAGATACGCAGTATTTT. Protein: CASSLAASLTDTQYF.

This clonotype came up a few times. In nucleotides, the CDR3 is TGCGCCAGCAGACTCGACCCCGGTAGCAATCAGCCCCAGCATTTT. Residues: CASRLDPGSNQPQHF. The chain couples TRBV5-1 to TRBJ1-5; D remains ambiguous. This CDR3 contains 15 residues. Trimming shortened V by 5 bases and J by 0 bases, and 12 bases separated the two germline ends. The V gene's germline CDR1 is SGHRS and CDR2 YFSETQ.

The genes are TRBV12-3 or TRBV12-4 and TRBJ2-1, with TRBD2 as a possible D gene (6 bases). The V gene lost 6 bases and the J gene lost 4 bases, with 16 bases spanning the gap. This CDR3 has 15 residues. The DNA for the CDR3 is TGTGCCAGCAGGGACACCGGAGGGGCGTACAATGAGCAGTTCTTC. Protein product: CASRDTGGAYNEQFF.

In DNA, the CDR3 is TGCAGTGCTAGTCCCAACTTGAACACTGAAGCTTTCTTT. Amino acid sequence: CSASPNLNTEAFF. The genes are TRBV20-1 and TRBJ1-1; unclear D gene. Deletions cut 3 bases from V and 0 bases from J, with 8 bases between. Germline V gives CDR1 DFQATT, CDR2 SNEGSKA (reference sequence). The CDR3 extends over 13 amino acids.

The chain is built from TRBV7-9 and TRBJ2-5; 8 bases match TRBD1. V lost 1 base, J lost 5 bases, and 6 bases stayed unmatched. From germline, CDR1 is SEHNR and CDR2 FQNEAQ (reference sequence). The CDR3 contains 15 residues. CDR3 sequence (DNA): TGTGCCAGCAGCTTAGGAGGACAGGGTCAGGAGACCCAGTACTTC. Protein sequence: CASSLGGQGQETQYF. The full variable domain, completed using reference TRBV7-9 and TRBJ2-5, is DTGVSQNPRHKITKRGQNVTFRCDPISEHNRLYWYRQTLGQGPEFLTYFQNEAQLEKSRLLSDRFSAERPKGSFSTLEIQRTEQGDSAMYLCASSLGGQGQETQYFGPGTRLLVL.